A single sample is the source of the 4 T cell receptor beta chains below, sequenced in a study of post-analysis software for immune sequencing data. The authors incorporated unique molecular identifiers into the TCR beta cDNA libraries. TCRdb analysed the PCR reads with MiXCR anew, one entry per CDR3 protein. In the table there are approximately 360,000 distinct CDR3 sequences, approximately 33% of which are singletons. No cognate antigen is known for these TCRs. Whole-study results and caveats: Five or six TRBV segments, TRBV5-6, TRBV5-1 and TRBV20-1 among them, were found more frequent in patients than controls.

Source material: blood. The receptors were gathered from a girl aged 5 to 17 with multiple sclerosis.

The gene calls are TRBV5-1 and TRBJ2-5; D tentatively fits TRBD1 or TRBD2 (5 bases each). Germline V gene lookup returns CDR1 SGHRS and CDR2 YFSETQ. The V end lost 5 bases, the J end lost 11 bases, and 16 bases lay between the germline ends. The length of the CDR3 is 12 residues. The CDR3: CASRALGGEQYF. The CDR3 DNA sequence: TGCGCCAGCAGGGCCCTTGGGGGTGAGCAGTACTTC.

The chain couples TRBV20-1 to TRBJ2-7, with TRBD1 identical over 8 bases. Looked up from germline, CDR1 is DFQATT and CDR2 is SNEGSKA (reference sequence). The CDR3 sequence is 16 residues long. J was trimmed by 3 bases and V by 1 base; bases with no gene match: 11. CDR3 residues: CSARGRPGQDIYEQYF. The CDR3 nucleotides read TGCAGTGCTAGAGGGCGCCCGGGACAGGATATCTACGAGCAGTACTTC.

This clonotype was observed many times. The J gene is TRBJ2-5, the V gene TRBV20-1, with 16 bases fitting TRBD2. The trim removed 3 bases at V and 4 bases at J, leaving 8 bases unmatched. This CDR3 comprises 17 residues. The V gene's germline CDR1 is DFQATT and CDR2 SNEGSKA (reference sequence). The CDR3 coding sequence is TGCAGTGCTAGGCGGGGACTAGCGGGGGGGCCGCGAGAGACCCAGTACTTC. Protein product: CSARRGLAGGPRETQYF.

The chain links TRBV20-1 to TRBJ2-1, with 11 bases fitting TRBD2. CDR3 length equals 17 residues. The germline CDR1 and CDR2 sequences are DFQATT and SNEGSKA (reference sequence). V shed 3 bases, J shed 2 bases, and the junction held 9 bases outside the gene matches. The CDR3 region is CSASSGGAKSAYNEQFF. The CDR3, as DNA: TGCAGTGCTAGTAGCGGGGGGGCTAAGAGTGCCTACAATGAGCAGTTCTTC.